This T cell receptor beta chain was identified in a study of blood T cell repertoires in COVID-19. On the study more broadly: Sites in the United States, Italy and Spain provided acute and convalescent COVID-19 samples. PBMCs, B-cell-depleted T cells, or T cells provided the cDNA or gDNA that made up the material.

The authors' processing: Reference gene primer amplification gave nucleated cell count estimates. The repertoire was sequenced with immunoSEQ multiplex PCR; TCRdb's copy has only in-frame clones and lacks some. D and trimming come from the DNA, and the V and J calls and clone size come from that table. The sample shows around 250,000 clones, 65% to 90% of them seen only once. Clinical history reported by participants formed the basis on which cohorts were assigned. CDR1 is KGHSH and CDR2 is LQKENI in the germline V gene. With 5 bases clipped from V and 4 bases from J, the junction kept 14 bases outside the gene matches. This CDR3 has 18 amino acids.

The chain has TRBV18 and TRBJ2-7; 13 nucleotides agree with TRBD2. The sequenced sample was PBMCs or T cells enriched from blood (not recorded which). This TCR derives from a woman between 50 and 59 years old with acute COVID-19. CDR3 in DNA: TGTGCCAGCTCAGCCCGGACTAGCGGGGGCCACGGGTCGTACGAGCAGTACTTC. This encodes CASSARTSGGHGSYEQYF.